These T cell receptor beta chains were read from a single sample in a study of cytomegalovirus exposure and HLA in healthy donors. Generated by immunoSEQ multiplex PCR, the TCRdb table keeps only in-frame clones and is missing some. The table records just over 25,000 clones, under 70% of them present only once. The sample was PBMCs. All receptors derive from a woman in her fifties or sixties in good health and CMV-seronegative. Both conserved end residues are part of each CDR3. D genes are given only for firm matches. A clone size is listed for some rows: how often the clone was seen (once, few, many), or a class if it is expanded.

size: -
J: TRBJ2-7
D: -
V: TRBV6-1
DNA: TGTGCCAGCAGAGAGGTGTCCTACGAGCAGTACTTC
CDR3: CASREVSYEQYF

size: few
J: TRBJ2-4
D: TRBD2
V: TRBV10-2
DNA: TGCGCCAGCAGTGAAACGGGGGGAAACATTCAGTACTTC
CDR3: CASSETGGNIQYF

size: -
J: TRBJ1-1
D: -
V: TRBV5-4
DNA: TGTGCCAGCAGCTTGCGGGGTAAGACTGAAGCTTTCTTT
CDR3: CASSLRGKTEAFF

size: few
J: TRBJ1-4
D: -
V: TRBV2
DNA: TGTGCCAGCAGAGGACATAGAACTAATGAAAAACTGTTTTTT
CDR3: CASRGHRTNEKLFF

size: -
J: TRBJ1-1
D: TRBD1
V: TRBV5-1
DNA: TGCGCCAGCAGCTCCGACGCGGGACAGGGGGACACTGAAGCTTTCTTT
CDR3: CASSSDAGQGDTEAFF

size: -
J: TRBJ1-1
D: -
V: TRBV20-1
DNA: TGCAGTGCTCGGAGGGGTGTGGAGGCTTTCTTT
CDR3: CSARRGVEAFF

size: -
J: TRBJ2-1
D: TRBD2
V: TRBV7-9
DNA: TGTGCCAGCAGCTTATATGTCCGGACTAGGGCCAATGAGCAGTTCTTC
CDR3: CASSLYVRTRANEQFF

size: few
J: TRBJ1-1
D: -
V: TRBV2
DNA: TGTGCCAGCACAGTAGGAGGGAACACTGAAGCTTTCTTT
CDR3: CASTVGGNTEAFF

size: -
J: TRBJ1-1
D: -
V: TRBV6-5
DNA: TGTGCCAGCAGTTACTCCAGGGAGAACACTGAAGCTTTCTTT
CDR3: CASSYSRENTEAFF

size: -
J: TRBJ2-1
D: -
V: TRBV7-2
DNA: TGTGCCAGCAGCTTAGTGTGGACAAATGAGCAGTTCTTC
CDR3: CASSLVWTNEQFF

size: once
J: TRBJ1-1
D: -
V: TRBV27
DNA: TGTGCCAGCAGGAGGGGCGGAGGGGCTGAAGCTTTCTTT
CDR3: CASRRGGGAEAFF

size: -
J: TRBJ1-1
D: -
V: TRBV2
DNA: TGTGCCAGCAGGGGCGACAGGAACACTGAAGCTTTCTTT
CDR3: CASRGDRNTEAFF

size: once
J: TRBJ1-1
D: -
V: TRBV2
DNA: TGTGCCAGCAGTGTTGGGCAGGGGAACACTGAAGCTTTCTTT
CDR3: CASSVGQGNTEAFF

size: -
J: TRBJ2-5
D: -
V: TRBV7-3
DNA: TGTGCCAGCAGCGCCGCAGGGTACCAAGAGACCCAGTACTTC
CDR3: CASSAAGYQETQYF

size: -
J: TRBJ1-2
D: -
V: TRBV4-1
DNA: TGCGCCAGCAGCCAGGACATGAACAGTCCCGGCTACACCTTC
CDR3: CASSQDMNSPGYTF

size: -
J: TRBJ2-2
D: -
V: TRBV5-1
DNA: TGCGCCAGCAGCTTGGCGGGGACCGGGGAGCTGTTTTTT
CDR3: CASSLAGTGELFF

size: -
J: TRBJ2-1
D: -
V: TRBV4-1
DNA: TGCGCCAGCAGCCCATCAGAGGTCTACAATGAGCAGTTCTTC
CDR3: CASSPSEVYNEQFF

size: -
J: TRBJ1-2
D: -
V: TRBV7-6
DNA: TGTGCCAGCAGCCCATTGTCCGGACAGAACTATGGCTACACCTTC
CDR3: CASSPLSGQNYGYTF

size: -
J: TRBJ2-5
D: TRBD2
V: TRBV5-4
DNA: TGTGCCAGCAGCGGACAGACTAAAGCGGGGGGAGAGACCCAGTACTTC
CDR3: CASSGQTKAGGETQYF

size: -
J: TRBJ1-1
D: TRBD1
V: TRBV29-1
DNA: TGCAGCGTTGTCCTTAGGCCGGGACAGGGGAACACTGAAGCTTTCTTT
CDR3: CSVVLRPGQGNTEAFF

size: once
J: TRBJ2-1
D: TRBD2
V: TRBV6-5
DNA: TGTGCCAGCAGTTACTCGTCTAGCGGGGGATTAAATGAGCAGTTCTTC
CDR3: CASSYSSSGGLNEQFF

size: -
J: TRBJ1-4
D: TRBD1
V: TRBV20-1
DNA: TGCAGTGCAGGGGGCAATGAAAAACTGTTTTTT
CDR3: CSAGGNEKLFF

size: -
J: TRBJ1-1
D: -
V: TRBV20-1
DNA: TGCAGTGCTAGAGATGCTAGGGCTTTCTTT
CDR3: CSARDARAFF

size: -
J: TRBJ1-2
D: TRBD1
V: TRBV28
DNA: TGTGCCACCTTACAGGGGGGTAACTATGGCTACACCTTC
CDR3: CATLQGGNYGYTF

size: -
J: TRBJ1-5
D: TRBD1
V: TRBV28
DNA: TGTGCCACCTCCTCTGTAGAGGGGGCGCACCAGCCCCAGCATTTT
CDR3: CATSSVEGAHQPQHF

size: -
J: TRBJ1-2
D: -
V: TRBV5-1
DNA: TGCGCCAGCAGCTTGTCGACAGGCAACTATGGCTACACCTTC
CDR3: CASSLSTGNYGYTF

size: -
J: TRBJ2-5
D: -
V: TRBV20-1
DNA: TGCAGTGCTATTCTATTAGAGACCCAGTACTTC
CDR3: CSAILLETQYF